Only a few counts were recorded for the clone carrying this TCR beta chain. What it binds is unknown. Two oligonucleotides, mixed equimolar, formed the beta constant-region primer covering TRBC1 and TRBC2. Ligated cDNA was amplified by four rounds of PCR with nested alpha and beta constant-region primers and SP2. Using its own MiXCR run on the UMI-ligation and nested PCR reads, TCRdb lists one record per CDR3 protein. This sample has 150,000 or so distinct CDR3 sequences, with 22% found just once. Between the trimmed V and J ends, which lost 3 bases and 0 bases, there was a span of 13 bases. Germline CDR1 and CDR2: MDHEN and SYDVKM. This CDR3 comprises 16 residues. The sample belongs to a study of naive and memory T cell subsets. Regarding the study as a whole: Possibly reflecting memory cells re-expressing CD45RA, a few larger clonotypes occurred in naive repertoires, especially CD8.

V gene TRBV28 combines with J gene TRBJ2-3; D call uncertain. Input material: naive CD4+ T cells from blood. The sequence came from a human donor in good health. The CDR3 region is CASSFWPGGSTDTQYF. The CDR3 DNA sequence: TGTGCCAGCAGTTTTTGGCCAGGCGGAAGCACAGATACGCAGTATTTT.